The TCR beta chain described here comes from a study of T cells after yellow fever vaccination. The CDR3 runs to 13 residues. The trim removed 5 bases at V and 1 base at J, leaving 2 bases unmatched. Per germline, CDR1 SGHRS and CDR2 YFSETQ. TCRdb re-analysed the 5' RACE reads in MiXCR, keeping a single row per CDR3 protein. In the table there are about 550,000 distinct CDR3 sequences, roughly 19% of which are singletons. This clonotype has a handful of counts. The sequenced sample was PBMCs, obtained 15 days after the yellow fever booster vaccination. The clonotype was recovered from a man aged 25-45 years who received the YFV17D yellow fever vaccine. The rearrangement links TRBV5-1 to TRBJ2-7; 8 bases match TRBD2. CDR3 DNA: TGCGCCAGCAGGACTAGCGAGTCCTACGAGCAGTACTTC. The encoded protein is CASRTSESYEQYF.